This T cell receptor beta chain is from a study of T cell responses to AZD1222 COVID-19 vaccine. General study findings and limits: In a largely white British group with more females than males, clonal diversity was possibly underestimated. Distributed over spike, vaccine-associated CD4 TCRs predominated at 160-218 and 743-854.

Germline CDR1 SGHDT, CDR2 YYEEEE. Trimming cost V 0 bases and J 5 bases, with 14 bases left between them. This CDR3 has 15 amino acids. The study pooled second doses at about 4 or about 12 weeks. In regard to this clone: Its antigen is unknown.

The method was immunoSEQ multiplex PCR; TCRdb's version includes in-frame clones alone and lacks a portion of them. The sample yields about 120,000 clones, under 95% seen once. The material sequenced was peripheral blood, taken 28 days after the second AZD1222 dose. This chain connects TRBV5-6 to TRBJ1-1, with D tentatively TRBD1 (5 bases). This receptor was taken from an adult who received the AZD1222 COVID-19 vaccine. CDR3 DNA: TGTGCCAGCAGCTTGGCGATTGGGGGTTGGACTGAAGCTTTCTTT. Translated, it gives CASSLAIGGWTEAFF. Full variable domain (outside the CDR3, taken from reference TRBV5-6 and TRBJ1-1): DAGVTQSPTHLIKTRGQQVTLRCSPKSGHDTVSWYQQALGQGPQFIFQYYEEEERQRGNFPDRFSGHQFPNYSSELNVNALLLGDSALYLCASSLAIGGWTEAFFGQGTRLTVV.